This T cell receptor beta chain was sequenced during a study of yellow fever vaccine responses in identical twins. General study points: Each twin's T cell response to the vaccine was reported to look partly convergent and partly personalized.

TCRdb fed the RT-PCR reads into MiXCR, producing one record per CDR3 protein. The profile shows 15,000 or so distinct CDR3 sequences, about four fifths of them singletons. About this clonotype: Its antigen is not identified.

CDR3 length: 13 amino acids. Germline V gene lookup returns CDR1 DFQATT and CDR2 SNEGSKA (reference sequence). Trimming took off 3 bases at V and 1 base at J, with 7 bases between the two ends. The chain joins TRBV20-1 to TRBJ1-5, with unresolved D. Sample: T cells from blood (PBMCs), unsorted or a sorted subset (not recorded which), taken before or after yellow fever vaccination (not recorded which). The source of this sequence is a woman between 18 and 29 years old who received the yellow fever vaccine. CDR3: CSARPDSNQPQHF. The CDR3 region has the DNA TGCAGTGCTAGGCCCGACAGCAATCAGCCCCAGCATTTT.